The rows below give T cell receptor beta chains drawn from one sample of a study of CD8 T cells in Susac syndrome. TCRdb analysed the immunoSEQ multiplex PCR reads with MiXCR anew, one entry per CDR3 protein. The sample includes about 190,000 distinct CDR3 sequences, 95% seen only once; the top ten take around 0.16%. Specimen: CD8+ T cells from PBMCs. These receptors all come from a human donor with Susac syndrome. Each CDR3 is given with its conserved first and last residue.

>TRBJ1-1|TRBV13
CASSAVRGAHTEAFF
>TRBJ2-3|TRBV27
CASSSRTVADTQYF
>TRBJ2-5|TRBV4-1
CASSQGPGISETQYF
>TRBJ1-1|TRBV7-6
CASSPGANPKPNTEAFF
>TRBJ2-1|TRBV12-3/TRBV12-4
CASSSFSGRASEQFF
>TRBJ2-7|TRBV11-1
CASSRFTGFHSYEQYF
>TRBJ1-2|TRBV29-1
CSVEDGGPNYGYTF
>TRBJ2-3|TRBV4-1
CASSRSLAGGRGTQYF
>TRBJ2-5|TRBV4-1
CASSPLGQGLSQETQYF
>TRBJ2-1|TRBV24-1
CATGRTGSNPEQFF
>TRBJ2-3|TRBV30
CAWSVRPVISTDTQYF
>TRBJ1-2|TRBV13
CATRVGMNYGYTF
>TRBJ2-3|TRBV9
CASSVARSGGGTDTQYF
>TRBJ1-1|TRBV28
CASTTPREMNTEAFF
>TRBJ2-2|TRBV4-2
CASSQENGELFF
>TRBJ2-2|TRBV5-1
CASSLESTSDGGELFF
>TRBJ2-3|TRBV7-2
CASSLVPRDTDTQYF
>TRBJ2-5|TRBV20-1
CSARETPGVQETQYF
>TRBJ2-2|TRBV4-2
CASSQKMTSGGTGELFF
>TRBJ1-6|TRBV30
CAWSRISYNSPLHF
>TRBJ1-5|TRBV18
CANFMDQPQHF
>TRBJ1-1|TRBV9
CASSARDVNTEAFF
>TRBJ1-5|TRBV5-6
CASSLAVKGAYQPQHF
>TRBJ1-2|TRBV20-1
CSASERFTF
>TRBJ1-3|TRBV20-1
CSAPGWGNTIYF
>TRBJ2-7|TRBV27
CASSLAGYSYEQYF
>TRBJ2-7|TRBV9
CASSGKDSTYEQYF
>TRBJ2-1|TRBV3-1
CASSQATSGGSYNEQFF
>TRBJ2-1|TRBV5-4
CASSLETSGGYNEQFF
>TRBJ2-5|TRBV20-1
CSARPLGGETQYF
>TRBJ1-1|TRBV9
CASSVAGQAITEAFF
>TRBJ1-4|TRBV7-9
CASAGARSEKLFF
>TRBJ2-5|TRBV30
CAWKKGWETQYF
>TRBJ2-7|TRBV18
CASSPSGGALNEQYF
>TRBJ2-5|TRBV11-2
CASSVLAGGGETQYF
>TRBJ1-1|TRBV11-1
CASSLVPGNTEAFF
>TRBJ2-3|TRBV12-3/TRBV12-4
CASRPQGGVGGRRDTQYF
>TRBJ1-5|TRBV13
CASSLGGGKYSNQPQHF
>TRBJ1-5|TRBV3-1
CASSPRQYNQPQHF
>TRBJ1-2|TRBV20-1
CSARRAGADYGYTF
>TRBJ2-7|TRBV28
CAAMDRGPYEQYF
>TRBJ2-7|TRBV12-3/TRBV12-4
CASSPRLADYEQYF
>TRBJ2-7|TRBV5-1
CASTTTGTGRYEQYF
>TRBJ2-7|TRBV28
CASTTLREQYF
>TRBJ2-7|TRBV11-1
CASSLPWTGGGEQYF
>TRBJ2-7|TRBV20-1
CSARGPAQGYEQYF
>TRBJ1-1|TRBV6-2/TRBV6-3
CASSYLRGTDMNTEAFF
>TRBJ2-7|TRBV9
CASSVVGSSEQYF
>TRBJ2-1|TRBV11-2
CASSFPPTGTSGKDEQFF
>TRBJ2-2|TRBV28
CASITLGDTGELFF
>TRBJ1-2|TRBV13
CASSLGTGGYVNYGYTF
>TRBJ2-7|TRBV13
CASSSDQAGTEEAYEQYF
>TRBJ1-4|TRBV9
CASSVRDRGNEKLFF
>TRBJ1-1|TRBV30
CAWKNGQGNTEAFF